The clone carrying this T cell receptor beta chain was seen a single time. Its antigen is currently unknown. This entry belongs to a study of CD4 T cells in relation to SARS-CoV-2 and coronaviruses. Study details: ViraFEST: approximately eleven-day antigen culture of PBMCs, then TCR beta CDR3 sequencing.

The table came from immunoSEQ multiplex PCR; TCRdb's copy has only in-frame clones and leaves some out. The sample has some 40,000 clones; more than 65% are singletons. The sequence derives from an adult with COVID-19. Source material: memory CD4+ T cells from PBMCs, cultured in vitro.

CDR3 sequence: CASSSYPGQNTEAFF. The CDR3 region has the DNA TGTGCCAGCAGCTCCTATCCGGGACAGAACACTGAAGCTTTCTTT. The chain has TRBV5-6 and TRBJ1-1; maybe TRBD1 (6 bases). This CDR3 is built from 15 residues. Looked up from germline, CDR1 is SGHDT and CDR2 is YYEEEE. Between the trimmed V and J ends, which lost 3 bases and 1 base, there was a span of 13 bases. The variable domain in full, with the rest retrieved from reference TRBV5-6 and TRBJ1-1, is DAGVTQSPTHLIKTRGQQVTLRCSPKSGHDTVSWYQQALGQGPQFIFQYYEEEERQRGNFPDRFSGHQFPNYSSELNVNALLLGDSALYLCASSSYPGQNTEAFFGQGTRLTVV.